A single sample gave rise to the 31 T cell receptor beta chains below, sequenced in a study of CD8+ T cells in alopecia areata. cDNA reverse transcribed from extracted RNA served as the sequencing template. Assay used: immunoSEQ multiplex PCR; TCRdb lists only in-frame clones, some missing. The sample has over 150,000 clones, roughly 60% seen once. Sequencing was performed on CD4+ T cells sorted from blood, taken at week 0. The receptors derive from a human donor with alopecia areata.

The CDR3 reads CAWKTDRDTEAFF. Here the CDR3 DNA reads TGTGCCTGGAAGACAGACAGAGACACTGAAGCTTTCTTT. The V gene is TRBV30, the J gene TRBJ1-1; perhaps TRBD1 as D (5 bases). V dropped 4 bases and J dropped 3 bases, with 12 bases sitting between them. The CDR3 has 13 amino acids. Germline V gives CDR1 GTSNPN, CDR2 SVGIG (reference sequence).

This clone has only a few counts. The CDR3 loop is CASSLEPGTNVYEQYF. The CDR3 DNA sequence: TGCGCCAGCAGCTTGGAACCCGGGACAAATGTCTACGAGCAGTACTTC. This chain links TRBV5-1 with TRBJ2-7; perhaps TRBD1 as D (6 bases). V was clipped by 0 bases and J by 3 bases, with 16 bases between them. The germline V gene has CDR1 SGHRS and CDR2 YFSETQ. This CDR3 region has 16 residues. Drawing the rest from reference TRBV5-1 and TRBJ2-7, the complete variable domain is KAGVTQTPRYLIKTRGQQVTLSCSPISGHRSVSWYQQTPGQGLQFLFEYFSETQRNKGNFPGRFSGRQFSNSRSEMNVSTLELGDSALYLCASSLEPGTNVYEQYFGPGTRLTVT.

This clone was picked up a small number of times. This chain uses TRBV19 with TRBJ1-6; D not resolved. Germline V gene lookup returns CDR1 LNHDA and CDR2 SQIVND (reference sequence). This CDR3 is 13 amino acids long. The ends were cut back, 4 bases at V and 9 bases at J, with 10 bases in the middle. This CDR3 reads CASSTAVFSPLHF. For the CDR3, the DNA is TGTGCCAGTAGTACAGCGGTCTTTTCACCCCTCCACTTT. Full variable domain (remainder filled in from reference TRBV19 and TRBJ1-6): DGGITQSPKYLFRKEGQNVTLSCEQNLNHDAMYWYRQDPGQGLRLIYYSQIVNDFQKGDIAEGYSVSREKKESFPLTVTSAQKNPTAFYLCASSTAVFSPLHFGNGTRLTVT.

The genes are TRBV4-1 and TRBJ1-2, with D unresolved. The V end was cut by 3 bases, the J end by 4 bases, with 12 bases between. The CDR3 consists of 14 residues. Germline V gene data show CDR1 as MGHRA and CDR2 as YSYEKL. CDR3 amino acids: CASSQAPNTYGYTF. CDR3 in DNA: TGCGCCAGCAGCCAGGCCCCAAACACCTATGGCTACACCTTC.

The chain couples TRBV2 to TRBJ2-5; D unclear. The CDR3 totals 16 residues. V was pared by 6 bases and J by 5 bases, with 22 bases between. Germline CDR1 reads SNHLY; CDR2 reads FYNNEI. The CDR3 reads CASSSEAMVALETQYF. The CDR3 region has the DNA TGTGCCAGCAGCTCAGAGGCGATGGTGGCGTTGGAGACCCAGTACTTC.

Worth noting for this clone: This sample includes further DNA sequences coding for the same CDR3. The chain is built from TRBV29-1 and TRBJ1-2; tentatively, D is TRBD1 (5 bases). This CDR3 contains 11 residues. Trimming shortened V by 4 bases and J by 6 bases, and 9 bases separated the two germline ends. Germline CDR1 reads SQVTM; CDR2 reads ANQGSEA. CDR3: CSVGQGHGYTF. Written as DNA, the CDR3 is TGCAGCGTTGGTCAGGGCCATGGCTACACCTTC.

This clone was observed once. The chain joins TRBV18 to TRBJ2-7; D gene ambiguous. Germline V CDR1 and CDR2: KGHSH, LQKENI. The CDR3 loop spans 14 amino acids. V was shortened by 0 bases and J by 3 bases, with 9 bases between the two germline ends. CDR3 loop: CASSPPGGYYEQYF. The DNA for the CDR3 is TGTGCCAGCTCACCACCGGGCGGCTACTACGAGCAGTACTTC.

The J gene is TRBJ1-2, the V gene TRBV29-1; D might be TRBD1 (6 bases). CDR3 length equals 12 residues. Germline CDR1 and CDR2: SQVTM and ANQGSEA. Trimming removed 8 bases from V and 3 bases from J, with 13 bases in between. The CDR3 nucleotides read TGCAGCCTGAGCAGGGGAGACTATGGCTACACCTTC. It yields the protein CSLSRGDYGYTF.

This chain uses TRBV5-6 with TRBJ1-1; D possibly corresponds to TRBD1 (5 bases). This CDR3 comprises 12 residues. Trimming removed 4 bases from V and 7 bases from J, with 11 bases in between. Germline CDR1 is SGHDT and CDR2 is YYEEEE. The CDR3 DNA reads TGTGCCAGCAGCAGATTAGGGGATGAAGCTTTCTTT. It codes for CASSRLGDEAFF.

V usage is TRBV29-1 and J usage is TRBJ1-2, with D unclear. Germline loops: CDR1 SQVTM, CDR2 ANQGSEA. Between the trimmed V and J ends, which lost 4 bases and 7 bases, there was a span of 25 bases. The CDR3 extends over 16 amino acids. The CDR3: CSVGGFRQRRQAGYTF. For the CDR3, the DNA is TGCAGCGTTGGTGGTTTTAGGCAGCGACGACAAGCTGGCTACACCTTC.

CDR3 in DNA: TGCAGCGTTGAAAAAGGACAGGGGTACGGGACTGAAGCTTTCTTT. This gives the protein CSVEKGQGYGTEAFF. The chain recombines TRBV29-1 with TRBJ1-1, with TRBD1 matching 9 bases. V dropped 2 bases and J dropped 5; count of bases not matched to a gene: 9. Germline V gene sequence: CDR1 SQVTM, CDR2 ANQGSEA. CDR3 length: 15 amino acids.

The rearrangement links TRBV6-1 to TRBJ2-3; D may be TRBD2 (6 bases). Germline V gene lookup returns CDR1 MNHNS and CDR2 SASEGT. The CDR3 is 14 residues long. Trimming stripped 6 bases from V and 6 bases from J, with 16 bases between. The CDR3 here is CASRFGTSVDTQYF. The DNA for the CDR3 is TGTGCCAGCAGATTCGGGACTTCCGTCGATACGCAGTATTTT.

The CDR3 reads CASSTGPGEQFF. CDR3 DNA: TGTGCCAGCAGTACAGGGCCGGGAGAGCAGTTCTTC. The rearrangement joins TRBV7-9 to TRBJ2-1, with D tentatively TRBD1 (6 bases). The V end lost 6 bases, the J end lost 10 bases, and 13 bases lay between the germline ends. CDR1 and CDR2 from the germline V gene are SEHNR and FQNEAQ (reference sequence). The CDR3 contains 12 residues.

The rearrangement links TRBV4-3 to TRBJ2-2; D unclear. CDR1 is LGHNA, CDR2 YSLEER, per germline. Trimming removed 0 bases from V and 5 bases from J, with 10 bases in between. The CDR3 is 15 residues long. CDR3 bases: TGCGCCAGCAGCCAAGATCTCAGGATAACCGGGGAGCTGTTTTTT. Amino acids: CASSQDLRITGELFF.

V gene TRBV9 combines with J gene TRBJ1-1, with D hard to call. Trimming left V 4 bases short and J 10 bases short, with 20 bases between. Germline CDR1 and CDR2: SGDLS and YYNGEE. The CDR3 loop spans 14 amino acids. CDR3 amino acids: CASSPRQGSESAFF. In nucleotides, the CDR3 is TGTGCCAGCAGCCCACGACAAGGGTCGGAGTCAGCTTTCTTT.

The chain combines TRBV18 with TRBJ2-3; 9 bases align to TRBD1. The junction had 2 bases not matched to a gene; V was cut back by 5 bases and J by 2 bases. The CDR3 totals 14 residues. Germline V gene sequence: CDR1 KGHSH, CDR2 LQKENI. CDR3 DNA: TGTGCCAGCTCAAGGGACAGGGCCACAGATACGCAGTATTTT. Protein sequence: CASSRDRATDTQYF.

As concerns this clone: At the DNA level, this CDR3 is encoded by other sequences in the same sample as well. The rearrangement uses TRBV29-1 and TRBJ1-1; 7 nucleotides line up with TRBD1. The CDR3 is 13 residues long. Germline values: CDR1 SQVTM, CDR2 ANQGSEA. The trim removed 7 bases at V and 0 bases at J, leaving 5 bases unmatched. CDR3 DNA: TGCAGCGCCAGACAGGGCATGAACACTGAAGCTTTCTTT. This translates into CSARQGMNTEAFF.

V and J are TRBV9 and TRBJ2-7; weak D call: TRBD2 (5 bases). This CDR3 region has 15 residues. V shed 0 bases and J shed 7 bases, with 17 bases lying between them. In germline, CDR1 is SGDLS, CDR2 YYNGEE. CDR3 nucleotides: TGTGCCAGCAGCGTAGGTGGAGCGGCCCCGGGGGAGCAGTACTTC. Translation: CASSVGGAAPGEQYF. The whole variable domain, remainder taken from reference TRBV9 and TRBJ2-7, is DSGVTQTPKHLITATGQRVTLRCSPRSGDLSVYWYQQSLDQGLQFLIQYYNGEERAKGNILERFSAQQFPDLHSELNLSSLELGDSALYFCASSVGGAAPGEQYFGPGTRLTVT.

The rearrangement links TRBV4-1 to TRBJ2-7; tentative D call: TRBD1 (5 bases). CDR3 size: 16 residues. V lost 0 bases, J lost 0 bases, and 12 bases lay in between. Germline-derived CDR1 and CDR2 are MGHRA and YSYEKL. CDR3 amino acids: CASSQDLDSPSYEQYF. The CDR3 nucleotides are TGCGCCAGCAGCCAAGATCTCGACAGTCCCTCCTACGAGCAGTACTTC.

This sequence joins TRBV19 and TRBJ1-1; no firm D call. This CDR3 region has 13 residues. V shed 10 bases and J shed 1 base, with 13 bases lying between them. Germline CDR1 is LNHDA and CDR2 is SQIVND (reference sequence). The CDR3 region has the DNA TGTGCCACCCTGAACAGACAGAACACTGAAGCTTTCTTT. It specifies CATLNRQNTEAFF.

The CDR3 reads CASSTRRRNEQFF. CDR3 sequence (DNA): TGTGCCAGCAGCACCCGTCGGAGGAACGAGCAGTTCTTC. The genes are TRBV7-9 and TRBJ2-1, with D perhaps TRBD2 (5 bases). CDR1 SEHNR and CDR2 FQNEAQ come from the germline V gene (reference sequence). V was cut by 5 bases and J by 10 bases, with 15 bases left in between. This CDR3 is built from 13 residues.

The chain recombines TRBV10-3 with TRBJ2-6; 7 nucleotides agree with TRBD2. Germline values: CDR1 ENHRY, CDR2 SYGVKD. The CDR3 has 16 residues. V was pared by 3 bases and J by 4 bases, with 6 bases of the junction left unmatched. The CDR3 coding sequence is TGTGCCATCAGTGACGCGGGGGTCGTAGGGGCCAACGTCCTGACTTTC. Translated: CAISDAGVVGANVLTF.

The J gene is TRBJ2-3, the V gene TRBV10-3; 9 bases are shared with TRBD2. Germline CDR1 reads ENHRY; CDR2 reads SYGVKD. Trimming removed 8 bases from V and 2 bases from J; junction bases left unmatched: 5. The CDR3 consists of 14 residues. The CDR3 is CAIQRGVDTDTQYF. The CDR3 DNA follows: TGTGCCATCCAGCGGGGGGTCGACACAGATACGCAGTATTTT.

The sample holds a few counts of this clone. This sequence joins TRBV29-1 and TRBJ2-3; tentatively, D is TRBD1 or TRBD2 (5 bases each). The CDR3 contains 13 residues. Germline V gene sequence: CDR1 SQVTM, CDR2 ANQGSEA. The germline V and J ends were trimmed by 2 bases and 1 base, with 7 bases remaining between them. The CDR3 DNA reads TGCAGCGTTGAACGGGGCGGCACAGATACGCAGTATTTT. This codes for CSVERGGTDTQYF.

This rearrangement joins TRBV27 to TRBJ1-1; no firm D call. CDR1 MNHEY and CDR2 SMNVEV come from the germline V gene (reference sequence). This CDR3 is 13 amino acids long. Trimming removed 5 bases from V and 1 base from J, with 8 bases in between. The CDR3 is CASSPKTNTEAFF. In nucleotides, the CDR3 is TGTGCCAGCAGTCCCAAAACGAACACTGAAGCTTTCTTT.

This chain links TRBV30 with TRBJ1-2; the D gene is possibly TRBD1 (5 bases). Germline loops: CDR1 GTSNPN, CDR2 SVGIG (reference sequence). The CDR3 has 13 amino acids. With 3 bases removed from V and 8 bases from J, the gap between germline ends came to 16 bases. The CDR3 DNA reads TGTGCCTGGAGGTTTCAGGGCGAAGTCGGCTACACCTTC. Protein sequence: CAWRFQGEVGYTF.

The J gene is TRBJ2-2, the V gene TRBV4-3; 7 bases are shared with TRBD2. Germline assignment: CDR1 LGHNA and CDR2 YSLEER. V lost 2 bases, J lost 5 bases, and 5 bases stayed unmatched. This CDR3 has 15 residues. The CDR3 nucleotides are TGCGCCAGCAGCCAACAGCGGGGAGGTACCGGGGAGCTGTTTTTT. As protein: CASSQQRGGTGELFF.

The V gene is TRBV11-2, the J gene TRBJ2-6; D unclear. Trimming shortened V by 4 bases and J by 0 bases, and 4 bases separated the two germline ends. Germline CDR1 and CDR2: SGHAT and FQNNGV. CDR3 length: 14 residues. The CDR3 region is CASSYYSGANVLTF. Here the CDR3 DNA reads TGTGCCAGCAGCTATTACTCTGGGGCCAACGTCCTGACTTTC.

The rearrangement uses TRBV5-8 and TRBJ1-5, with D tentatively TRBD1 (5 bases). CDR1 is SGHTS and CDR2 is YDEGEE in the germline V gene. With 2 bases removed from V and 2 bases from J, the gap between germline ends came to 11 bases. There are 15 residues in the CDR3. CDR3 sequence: CASSFRWGGNQPQHF. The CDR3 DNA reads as TGTGCCAGCAGCTTCCGATGGGGCGGCAATCAGCCCCAGCATTTT.

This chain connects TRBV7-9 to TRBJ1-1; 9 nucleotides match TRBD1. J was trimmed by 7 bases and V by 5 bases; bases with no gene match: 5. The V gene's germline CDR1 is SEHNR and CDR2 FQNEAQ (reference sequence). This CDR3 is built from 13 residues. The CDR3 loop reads CASSEGQGNEAFF. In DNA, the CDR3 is TGTGCCAGCAGCGAAGGACAGGGGAATGAAGCTTTCTTT. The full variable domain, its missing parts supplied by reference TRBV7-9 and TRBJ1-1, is DTGVSQNPRHKITKRGQNVTFRCDPISEHNRLYWYRQTLGQGPEFLTYFQNEAQLEKSRLLSDRFSAERPKGSFSTLEIQRTEQGDSAMYLCASSEGQGNEAFFGQGTRLTVV.

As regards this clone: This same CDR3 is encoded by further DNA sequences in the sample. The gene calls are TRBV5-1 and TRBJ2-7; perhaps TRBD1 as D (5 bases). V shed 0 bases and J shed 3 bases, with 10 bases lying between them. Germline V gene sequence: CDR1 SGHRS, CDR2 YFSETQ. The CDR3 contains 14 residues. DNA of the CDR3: TGCGCCAGCAGCTTGGCAGGGAAAGGCTACGAGCAGTACTTC. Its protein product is CASSLAGKGYEQYF. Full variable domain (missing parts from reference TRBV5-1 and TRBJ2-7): KAGVTQTPRYLIKTRGQQVTLSCSPISGHRSVSWYQQTPGQGLQFLFEYFSETQRNKGNFPGRFSGRQFSNSRSEMNVSTLELGDSALYLCASSLAGKGYEQYFGPGTRLTVT.